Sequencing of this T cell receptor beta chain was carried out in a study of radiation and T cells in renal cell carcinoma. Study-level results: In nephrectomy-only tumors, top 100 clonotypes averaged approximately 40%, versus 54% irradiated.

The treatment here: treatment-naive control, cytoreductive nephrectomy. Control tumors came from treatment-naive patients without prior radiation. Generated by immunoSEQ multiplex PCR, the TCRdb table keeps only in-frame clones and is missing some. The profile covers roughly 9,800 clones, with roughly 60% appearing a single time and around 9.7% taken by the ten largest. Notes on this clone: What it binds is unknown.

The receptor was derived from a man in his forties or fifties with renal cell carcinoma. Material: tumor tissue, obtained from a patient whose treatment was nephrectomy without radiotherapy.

For the CDR3, the DNA is TGTGCCAGCAGTGAACTAGGACTAGCGGGAGAAAAAGAGCAGTACGTC. Translating it yields CASSELGLAGEKEQYV. This chain uses TRBV6-1 with TRBJ2-7, with 13 positions matching TRBD2. The CDR3 has 16 amino acids. V lost 2 bases to trimming and J lost 7 bases; unmatched junction nucleotides: 8. Germline CDR1 reads MNHNS; CDR2 reads SASEGT.